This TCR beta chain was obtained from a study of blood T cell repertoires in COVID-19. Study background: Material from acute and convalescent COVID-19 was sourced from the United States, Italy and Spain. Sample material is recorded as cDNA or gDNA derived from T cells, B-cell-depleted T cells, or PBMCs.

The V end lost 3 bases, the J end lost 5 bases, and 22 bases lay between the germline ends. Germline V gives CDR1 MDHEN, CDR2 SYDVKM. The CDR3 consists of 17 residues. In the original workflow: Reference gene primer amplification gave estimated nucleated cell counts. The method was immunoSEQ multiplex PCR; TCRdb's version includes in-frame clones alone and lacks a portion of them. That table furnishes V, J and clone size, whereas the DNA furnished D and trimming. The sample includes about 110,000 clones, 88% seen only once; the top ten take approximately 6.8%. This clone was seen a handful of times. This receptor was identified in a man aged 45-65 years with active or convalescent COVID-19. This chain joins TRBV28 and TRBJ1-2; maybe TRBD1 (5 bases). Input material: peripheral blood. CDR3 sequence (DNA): TGTGCCAGCAGTTTGGCTTCCACAGGAGTTATGCGGTATGGCTACACCTTC. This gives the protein CASSLASTGVMRYGYTF.